The clone carrying this T cell receptor (beta chain) was recorded many times. The data were obtained in a study of T-cell reconstitution after alpha-beta-depleted transplantation in children. Unique molecular identifiers featured in how the TCRbeta library was prepared. TCRdb used MiXCR to reprocess the PCR reads, holding one entry per CDR3 protein. The sample carries 150,000 to 200,000 distinct CDR3 sequences, about 6.3% recorded once. The source was PBMCs from the stem cell graft donor, collected from the stem cell graft. This clonotype originated in a human donor who donated a stem cell graft to a child with Wiskott-Aldrich syndrome.

This CDR3 reads CASGKTGHNEQFF. CDR3 sequence (DNA): TGTGCCAGCGGAAAGACTGGTCACAATGAGCAGTTCTTC. The V gene is TRBV7-2, the J gene TRBJ2-1; no firm D call. The CDR3 totals 13 residues. Germline-derived CDR1 and CDR2 are SGHTA and FQGNSA. V was pared by 8 bases and J by 5 bases, with 13 bases between. The whole variable domain, remainder taken from reference TRBV7-2 and TRBJ2-1, is GAGVSQSPSNKVTEKGKDVELRCDPISGHTALYWYRQSLGQGLEFLIYFQGNSAPDKSGLPSDRFSAERTGGSVSTLTIQRTQQEDSAVYLCASGKTGHNEQFFGPGTRLTVL.